This TCR beta chain was sequenced in a study of cytotoxic CD8 clonotypes in ibrutinib-treated CLL (dated by TCRdb to the early 2020s). Broadly, across the study: In this cohort, 15 or so patients were treatment-naive and ten to twelve were relapsed/refractory, while about 17 had unmutated IGHV. Partial responses were observed in around 25 patients and complete responses in 2; after a median follow-up of 68 months, remission was maintained in approximately 15 patients and progression was observed in roughly twelve. The response samples were drawn at a median of roughly twelve months into treatment, with a range of roughly 6 to 36 months. On average, each sample yielded roughly 260,000 productive templates and about 100,000 productive rearrangements. Of the 70 to 100 people in the trial, approximately 28 had longitudinal samples available. Cryopreserved peripheral blood mononuclear cells were collected at three points: before therapy, at response, and at either sustained remission or disease progression. Paper-wide results and their limitations: Clonality increased at ibrutinib response, stayed stable in sustained remission, and fell back toward baseline at progression. Public clonotypes were rare and either shrank or stayed stable during treatment, and the rise in clonality at ibrutinib response reflected expansion of private clonotypes. Lymph node repertoires were not examined, and the timing of sampling was not matched between patients in sustained remission and those whose disease progressed. At baseline, clonality was higher than in age-matched healthy donors and showed a strong correlation with circulating CD8+ T-cell counts.

For TCR beta library preparation, roughly 2 micrograms of genomic DNA were extracted from the cryopreserved PBMCs. Longitudinal blood samples from CLL patients on ibrutinib monotherapy underwent high-throughput TCR beta sequencing. Patients were enrolled in a phase 2 open-label single-center ibrutinib monotherapy trial. Deletion took 6 bases off V and 0 bases off J, with a span of 16 bases between the germline ends. Taken from cysteine to phenylalanine, the CDR3 has 15 residues. Of the read, only the CDR3 DNA is kept; its 45 bases are in frame from base 1. CDR1 SGHRS and CDR2 YFSETQ are derived from the germline V gene. A MiSeq instrument was used for deep resolution sequencing, which targeted depths ranging from 1 in 1 million up to 1 in 200,000 T cells, with coverage averaging 10x for each clonotype. The immunoSEQ hsTCRB Kit was used to generate the TCR beta libraries. As for the authors' bioinformatics: ImmunoSEQ Data Assistant and ImmunoSEQ Analyzer were used for data analysis, and V, D and J genes were assigned according to IMGT definitions. Clonality, with values ranging from 0 to 1, was calculated as one minus the normalized Shannon entropy of productive rearrangement frequencies. Only overrepresented clonotypes making up at least 0.05% of each patient's repertoire were included in the public clonotype analysis. Repertoires from 10 to 15 age-matched healthy donors in immuneACCESS were used as clonality controls. Here the immuneACCESS table is served through TCRdb, limited to in-frame sequences with V and J called. Missing clones are a known gap in these copies; in checked studies unresolved V genes cover under half, and the rest lacks a known reason. D and trimming were read from the DNA, whereas the V and J calls and clone size are those reported in that table. The sample table holds some 300,000 clones, of which more than 65% were seen once. The ten largest clones add up to 6.5% to 8.5% of the sample.

Concerning this clone: It lacks a known antigen. There are no base qualities to consult, and no much larger clone falls within one base.

The rearranged chain carries TRBV5-1 and TRBJ2-7; the D region possibly corresponds to TRBD2 (5 bases align). Here the sequenced sample was PBMCs, taken before ibrutinib treatment. The clonotype originates from a human donor with chronic lymphocytic leukemia. The nucleotide sequence is given as TGCGCCAGCACCTGGGAGTCGGACCGCTCCTACGAGCAGTACTTC. This encodes CASTWESDRSYEQYF.